The rows below give T cell receptor beta chains drawn from one sample of a study of control samples from healthy donors and cancer patients. Assay used: immunoSEQ multiplex PCR; TCRdb lists only in-frame clones, some missing. In the table there are roughly 68,000 clones, 75% to 85% of which are singletons. Sequencing was carried out using blood. The receptors come from a man in his 60s in good health. The CDR3 runs from the conserved cysteine through the conserved F or W. D genes are given only for firm matches. Clone size is given for some rows only: seen once, a few or many times, or a class if the clone is expanded.

>TRBV30|TRBJ2-1|-|-
CAWSGLAPPYNEQFF
TGTGCCTGGAGCGGCCTAGCGCCTCCCTACAATGAGCAGTTCTTC
>TRBV6-2/TRBV6-3|TRBJ2-7|-|TRBD2
CASSTPTTSGRPKYEQYF
TGTGCCAGCAGTACCCCGACGACTAGCGGGAGACCAAAATACGAGCAGTACTTC
>TRBV7-8|TRBJ1-2|-|TRBD1
CASSTSLTGKTDGYTF
TGTGCCAGCAGCACCAGCCTGACAGGGAAAACGGATGGCTACACCTTC
>TRBV6-2/TRBV6-3|TRBJ2-1|-|TRBD1
CASSYRPGQGRINEQFF
TGTGCCAGCAGTTACCGACCGGGACAGGGGAGAATCAATGAGCAGTTCTTC
>TRBV6-1|TRBJ1-4|-|-
CASSEVRGEKLFF
TGTGCCAGCAGTGAAGTGAGGGGTGAAAAACTGTTTTTT
>TRBV12-3/TRBV12-4|TRBJ1-3|few|-
CASSGHSGNTIYF
TGTGCCAGCAGTGGACACTCTGGAAACACCATATATTTT
>TRBV29-1|TRBJ1-4|-|-
CSVERLGTVYEKLFF
TGCAGCGTTGAAAGGTTAGGGACGGTGTATGAAAAACTGTTTTTT
>TRBV5-4|TRBJ1-2|once|-
CASSLDIYGYTF
TGTGCCAGCAGCTTGGACATCTATGGCTACACCTTC
>TRBV23-1|TRBJ1-5|-|-
CASSQRGGSNQPQHF
TGCGCCAGCAGTCAACGGGGGGGCTCCAATCAGCCCCAGCATTTT
>TRBV21-1|TRBJ2-1|once|-
CASSKGRVYTDMDEQFF
TGTGCCAGCAGCAAAGGGAGGGTTTACACTGATATGGATGAGCAGTTCTTC
>TRBV30|TRBJ2-2|-|-
CAWSVGGGELFF
TGTGCCTGGAGTGTAGGTGGCGGGGAGCTGTTTTTT
>TRBV5-5|TRBJ2-7|-|TRBD2
CASSLGLAGFYEQYF
TGTGCCAGCAGCTTAGGACTAGCGGGATTCTACGAGCAGTACTTC
>TRBV6-4|TRBJ1-5|-|-
CASSLDLDQPQHF
TGTGCCAGCAGCCTCGACCTGGATCAGCCCCAGCATTTT
>TRBV7-3|TRBJ2-7|few|TRBD2
CASSLTLAGAQYF
TGTGCCAGCAGCTTAACGCTAGCGGGGGCACAGTACTTC
>TRBV19|TRBJ2-1|-|-
CASSIDQGLTYNEQFF
TGTGCCAGTAGTATAGACCAAGGTCTCACCTACAATGAGCAGTTCTTC
>TRBV5-1|TRBJ2-1|-|TRBD1
CASSSPGQDYNEQFF
TGCGCCAGCAGCTCCCCGGGACAGGACTACAATGAGCAGTTCTTC
>TRBV4-3|TRBJ1-1|-|-
CASSQEATGVGTEAFF
TGCGCCAGCAGCCAAGAGGCTACGGGTGTCGGAACTGAAGCTTTCTTT
>TRBV15|TRBJ1-4|-|-
CATSRGASATNEKLFF
TGTGCCACCAGCAGAGGGGCTTCTGCAACTAATGAAAAACTGTTTTTT
>TRBV3-1/TRBV3-2|TRBJ2-7|once|-
CASSQGGGSYEQYF
TGTGCCAGCAGCCAAGGCGGCGGCTCCTACGAGCAGTACTTC
>TRBV10-3|TRBJ2-7|-|TRBD1
CAITEGQGASEQYF
TGTGCCATCACGGAAGGACAGGGAGCTTCCGAGCAGTACTTC
>TRBV6-5|TRBJ1-2|once|-
CASTQATRNYGYTF
TGTGCCAGCACCCAGGCCACGCGTAACTATGGCTACACCTTC
>TRBV6-2/TRBV6-3|TRBJ2-1|-|-
CASSYFSEQFF
TGTGCCAGCAGTTACTTTTCCGAGCAGTTCTTC
>TRBV5-5|TRBJ1-1|large|-
CASSLADHGVF
TGTGCCAGCAGCTTGGCAGACCATGGGGTCTTT
>TRBV30|TRBJ2-1|-|TRBD2
CAWSVRGLAVNTEQFF
TGTGCCTGGAGTGTACGCGGACTAGCGGTAAATACTGAGCAGTTCTTC
>TRBV2|TRBJ2-1|few|TRBD1
CASSNDRVDEQFF
TGTGCCAGCAGTAACGACAGGGTAGATGAGCAGTTCTTC
>TRBV28|TRBJ1-1|-|-
CASSPAGRGTEAFF
TGTGCCAGCAGTCCTGCGGGTCGTGGGACTGAAGCTTTCTTT
>TRBV19|TRBJ1-5|-|TRBD1
CASNMDRGSQPQHF
TGTGCCAGTAATATGGACAGGGGGAGTCAGCCCCAGCATTTT
>TRBV7-9|TRBJ2-7|few|TRBD1
CASSSLGTGNYEQYF
TGTGCCAGCAGCTCCCTGGGGACAGGGAACTACGAGCAGTACTTC
>TRBV11-2|TRBJ2-7|-|-
CASSLVGGGESSYEQYF
TGTGCCAGCAGCTTAGTCGGAGGAGGAGAGTCTTCCTACGAGCAGTACTTC
>TRBV5-4|TRBJ2-1|-|TRBD1
CASSLGQGSSYNEQFF
TGTGCCAGCAGCTTGGGACAGGGGAGCTCCTACAATGAGCAGTTCTTC
>TRBV7-2|TRBJ2-6|-|TRBD1
CASSLNVRTGSGANVLTF
TGTGCCAGCAGCTTAAACGTTCGGACAGGCTCTGGGGCCAACGTCCTGACTTTC
>TRBV9|TRBJ1-5|few|TRBD1
CASSLGQGLQPQHF
TGTGCCAGCAGCTTGGGACAGGGACTACAGCCCCAGCATTTT
>TRBV7-3|TRBJ1-6|-|-
CASSSLGSPLHF
TGTGCCAGCAGCTCCTTAGGTTCACCCCTCCACTTT
>TRBV11-2|TRBJ2-5|-|TRBD1
CASSSQGAQETQYF
TGTGCCAGCAGCTCCCAGGGGGCCCAAGAGACCCAGTACTTC
>TRBV9|TRBJ2-2|-|-
CASSAGDSLTGELFF
TGTGCCAGCTCGGCGGGGGACAGTTTAACCGGGGAGCTGTTTTTT
>TRBV19|TRBJ2-1|many|-
CASTGETSYNEQFF
TGTGCCAGTACAGGGGAGACCTCCTACAATGAGCAGTTCTTC